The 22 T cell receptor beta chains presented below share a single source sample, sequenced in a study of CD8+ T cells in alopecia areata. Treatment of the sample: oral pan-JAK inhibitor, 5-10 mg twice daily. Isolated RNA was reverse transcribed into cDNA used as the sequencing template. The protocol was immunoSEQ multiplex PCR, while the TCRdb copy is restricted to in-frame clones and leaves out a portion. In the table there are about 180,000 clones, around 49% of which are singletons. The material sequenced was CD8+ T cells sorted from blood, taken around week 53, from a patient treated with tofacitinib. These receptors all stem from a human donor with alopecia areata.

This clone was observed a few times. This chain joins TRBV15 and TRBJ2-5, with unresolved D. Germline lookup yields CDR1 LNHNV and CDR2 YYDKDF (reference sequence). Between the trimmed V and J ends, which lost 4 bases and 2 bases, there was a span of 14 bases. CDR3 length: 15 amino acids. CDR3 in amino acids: CATSTSLNRQETQYF. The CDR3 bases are TGTGCCACCAGCACCTCCTTGAACAGACAAGAGACCCAGTACTTC.

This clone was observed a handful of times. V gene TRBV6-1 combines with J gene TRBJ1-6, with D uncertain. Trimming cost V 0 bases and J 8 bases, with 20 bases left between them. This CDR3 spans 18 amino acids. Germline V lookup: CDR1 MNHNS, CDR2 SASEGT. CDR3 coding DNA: TGTGCCAGCAGTGAAGCGGGCGATACCGTCGTTTCTTATTCACCCCTCCACTTT. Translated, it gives CASSEAGDTVVSYSPLHF.

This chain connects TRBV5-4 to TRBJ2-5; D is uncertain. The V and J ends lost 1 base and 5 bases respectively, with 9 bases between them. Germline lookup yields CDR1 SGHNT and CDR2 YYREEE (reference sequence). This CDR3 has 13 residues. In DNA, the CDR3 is TGTGCCAGCAGCTTGAAACAGCTGGAGACCCAGTACTTC. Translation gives CASSLKQLETQYF.

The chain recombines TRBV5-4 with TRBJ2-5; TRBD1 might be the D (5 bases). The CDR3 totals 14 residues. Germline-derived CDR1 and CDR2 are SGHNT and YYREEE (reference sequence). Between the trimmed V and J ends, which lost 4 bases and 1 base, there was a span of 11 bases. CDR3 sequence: CASSEKGRQETQYF. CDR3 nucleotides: TGTGCCAGCAGCGAAAAGGGGCGCCAAGAGACCCAGTACTTC.

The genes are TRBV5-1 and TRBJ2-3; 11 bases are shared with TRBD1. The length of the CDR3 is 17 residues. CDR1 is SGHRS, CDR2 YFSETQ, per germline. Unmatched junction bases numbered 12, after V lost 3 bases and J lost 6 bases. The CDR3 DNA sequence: TGCGCCAGCAGCTGGCGACGATGGGACAGGGGGTCGGATACGCAGTATTTT. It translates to CASSWRRWDRGSDTQYF.

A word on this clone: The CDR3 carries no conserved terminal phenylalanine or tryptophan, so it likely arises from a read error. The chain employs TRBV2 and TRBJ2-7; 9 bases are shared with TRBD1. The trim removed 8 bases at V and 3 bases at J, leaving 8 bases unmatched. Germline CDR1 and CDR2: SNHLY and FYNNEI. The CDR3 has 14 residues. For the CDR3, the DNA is TGTGCCAGCTTCGGAACGGGACAGGGCTACGAGCAGTACCTC. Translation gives CASFGTGQGYEQYL.

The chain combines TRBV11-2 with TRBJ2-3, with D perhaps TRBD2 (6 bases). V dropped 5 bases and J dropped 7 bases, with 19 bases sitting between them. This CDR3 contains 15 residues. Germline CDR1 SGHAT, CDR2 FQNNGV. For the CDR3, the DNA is TGTGCCAGCAGCAAACCGGGACTCCGGGGGTATACGCAGTATTTT. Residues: CASSKPGLRGYTQYF.

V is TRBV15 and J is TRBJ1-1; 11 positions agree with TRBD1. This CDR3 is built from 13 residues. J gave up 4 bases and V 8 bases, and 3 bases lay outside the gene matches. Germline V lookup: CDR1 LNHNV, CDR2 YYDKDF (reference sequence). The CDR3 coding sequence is TGTGCCACCGGACAGGGGGCGGGCACTGAAGCTTTCTTT. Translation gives CATGQGAGTEAFF.

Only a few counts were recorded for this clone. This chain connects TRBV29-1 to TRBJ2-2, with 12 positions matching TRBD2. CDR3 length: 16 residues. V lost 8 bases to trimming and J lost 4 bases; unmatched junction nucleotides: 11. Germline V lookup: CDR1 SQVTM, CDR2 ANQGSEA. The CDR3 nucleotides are TGCAGCATAGAACTAGCGGGGGGCCGCGGCACCGGGGAGCTGTTTTTT. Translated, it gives CSIELAGGRGTGELFF.

CDR3 residues: CASSQAQIPSEAFF. CDR3 DNA: TGCGCCAGCAGCCAAGCTCAGATACCCTCCGAAGCTTTCTTT. This rearrangement joins TRBV4-1 to TRBJ1-1, with no clear D. Trimming removed 1 base at V and 8 bases at J, with 14 bases between. The CDR3 is 14 residues long. Germline V gives CDR1 MGHRA, CDR2 YSYEKL.

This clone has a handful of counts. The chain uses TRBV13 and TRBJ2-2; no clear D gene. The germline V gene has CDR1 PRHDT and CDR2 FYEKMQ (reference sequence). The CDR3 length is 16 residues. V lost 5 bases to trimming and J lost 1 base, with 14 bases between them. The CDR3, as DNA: TGTGCCAGCAGCCCGACACTCCAGTTGAACACCGGGGAGCTGTTTTTT. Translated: CASSPTLQLNTGELFF.

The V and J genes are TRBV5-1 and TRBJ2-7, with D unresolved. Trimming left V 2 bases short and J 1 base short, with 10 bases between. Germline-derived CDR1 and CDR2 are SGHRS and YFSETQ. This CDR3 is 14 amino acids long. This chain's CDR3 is CASSFPPVSYEQYF. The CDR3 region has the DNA TGCGCCAGCAGCTTCCCCCCAGTGTCCTACGAGCAGTACTTC.

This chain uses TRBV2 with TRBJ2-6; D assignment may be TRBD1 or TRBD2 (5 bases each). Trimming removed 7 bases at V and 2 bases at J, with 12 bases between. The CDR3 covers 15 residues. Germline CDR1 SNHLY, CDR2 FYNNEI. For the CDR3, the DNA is TGTGCCAGCACTAGTCGGGGCGCTGGGGCCAACGTCCTGACTTTC. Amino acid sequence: CASTSRGAGANVLTF.

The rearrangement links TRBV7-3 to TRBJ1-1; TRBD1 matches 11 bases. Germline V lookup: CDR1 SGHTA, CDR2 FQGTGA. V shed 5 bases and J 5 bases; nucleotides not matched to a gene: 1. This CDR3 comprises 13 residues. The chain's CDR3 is CASSGTGGTEAFF. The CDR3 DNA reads TGTGCCAGCAGCGGGACAGGGGGAACTGAAGCTTTCTTT.

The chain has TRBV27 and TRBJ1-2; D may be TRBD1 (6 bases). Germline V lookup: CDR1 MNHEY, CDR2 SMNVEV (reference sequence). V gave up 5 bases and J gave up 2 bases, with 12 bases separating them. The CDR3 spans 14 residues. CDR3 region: CASSGQQTNYGYTF. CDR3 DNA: TGTGCCAGCAGTGGACAGCAGACAAACTATGGCTACACCTTC.

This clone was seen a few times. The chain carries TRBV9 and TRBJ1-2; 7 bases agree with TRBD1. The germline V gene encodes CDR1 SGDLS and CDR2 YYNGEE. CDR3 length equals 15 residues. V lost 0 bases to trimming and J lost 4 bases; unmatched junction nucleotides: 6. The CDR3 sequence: CASSVGDRVSYGYTF. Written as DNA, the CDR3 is TGTGCCAGCAGCGTAGGGGACAGAGTATCCTATGGCTACACCTTC.

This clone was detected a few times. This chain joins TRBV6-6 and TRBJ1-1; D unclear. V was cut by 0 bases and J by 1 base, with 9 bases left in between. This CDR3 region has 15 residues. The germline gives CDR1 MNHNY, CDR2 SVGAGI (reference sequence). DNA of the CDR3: TGTGCCAGCAGTTACTCGTCGGCAGCGAACACTGAAGCTTTCTTT. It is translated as CASSYSSAANTEAFF.

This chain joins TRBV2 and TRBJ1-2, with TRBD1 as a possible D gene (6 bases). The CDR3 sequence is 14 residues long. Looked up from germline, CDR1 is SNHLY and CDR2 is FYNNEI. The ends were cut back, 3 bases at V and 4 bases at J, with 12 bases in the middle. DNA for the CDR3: TGTGCCAGCAGTGATGTGCAGGGGACCTATGGCTACACCTTC. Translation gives CASSDVQGTYGYTF.

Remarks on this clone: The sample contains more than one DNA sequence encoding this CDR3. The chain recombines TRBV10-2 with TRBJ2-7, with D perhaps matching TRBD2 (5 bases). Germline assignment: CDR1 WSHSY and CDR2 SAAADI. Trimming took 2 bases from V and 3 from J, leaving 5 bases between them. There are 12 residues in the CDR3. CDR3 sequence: CASSEGGYEQYF. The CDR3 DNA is TGCGCCAGCAGTGAGGGAGGCTACGAGCAGTACTTC.

The CDR3 here is CASSGVAGGPSEQYF. CDR3 sequence (DNA): TGTGCCAGCAGTGGTGTAGCGGGGGGGCCGAGCGAGCAGTACTTC. The genes are TRBV25-1 and TRBJ2-7; 11 nucleotides align to TRBD2. In germline, CDR1 is MGHDK, CDR2 SYGVNS. The trim removed 4 bases at V and 6 bases at J, leaving 8 bases unmatched. The CDR3 is 15 residues long.

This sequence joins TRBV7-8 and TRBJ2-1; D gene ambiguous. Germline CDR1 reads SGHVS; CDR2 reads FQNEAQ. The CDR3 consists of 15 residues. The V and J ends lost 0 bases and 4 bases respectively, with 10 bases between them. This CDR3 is CASSLAVALYNEQFF. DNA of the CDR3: TGTGCCAGCAGCTTAGCAGTAGCCCTATACAATGAGCAGTTCTTC. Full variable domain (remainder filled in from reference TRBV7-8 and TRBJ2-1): GAGVSQSPRYKVAKRGQDVALRCDPISGHVSLFWYQQALGQGPEFLTYFQNEAQLDKSGLPSDRFFAERPEGSVSTLKIQRTQQEDSAVYLCASSLAVALYNEQFFGPGTRLTVL.

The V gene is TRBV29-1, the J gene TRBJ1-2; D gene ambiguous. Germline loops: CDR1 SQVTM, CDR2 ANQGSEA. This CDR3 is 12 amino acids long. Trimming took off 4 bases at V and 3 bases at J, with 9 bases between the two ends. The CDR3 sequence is CSVGQPDYGYTF. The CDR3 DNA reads TGCAGCGTTGGGCAGCCCGACTATGGCTACACCTTC.